These 30 T cell receptor beta chains were all obtained from the same sample, sequenced in a study of blood T cell repertoires in COVID-19. TCRdb's copy holds only in-frame clones and misses some; the assay was immunoSEQ multiplex PCR. The sample carries approximately 72,000 clones, approximately 88% recorded once. What was sequenced was peripheral blood. These receptors all stem from a man aged 45-65 years with active COVID-19.

The chain couples TRBV6-4 to TRBJ2-3; weak D call: TRBD1 (7 bases). The length of the CDR3 is 15 residues. The germline V gene encodes CDR1 MRHNA and CDR2 SNTAGT. V lost 6 bases and J 0 bases, leaving 13 bases between the germline ends. As DNA, the CDR3 is TGTGCCAGCAGCCTACAGGGGAGGAGCACAGATACGCAGTATTTT. This encodes CASSLQGRSTDTQYF.

This clone was observed a few times. The genes are TRBV5-4 and TRBJ2-6; possibly TRBD1 for D (6 bases). CDR1 is SGHNT, CDR2 YYREEE, per germline (reference sequence). CDR3 length: 15 amino acids. V was cut by 4 bases and J by 4 bases, with 12 bases left in between. CDR3 sequence (DNA): TGTGCCAGCAGCACGCCAGGGGCCGGGGCCAACGTCCTGACTTTC. As protein: CASSTPGAGANVLTF.

The V gene is TRBV11-2, the J gene TRBJ1-2; D is unclear. V dropped 6 bases and J dropped 3 bases, with 29 bases sitting between them. CDR1 and CDR2 (germline): SGHAT, FQNNGV. The CDR3 consists of 19 residues. The CDR3 DNA sequence: TGTGCCAGCAGTTTTGGCCCCATCCCCGGCGGAGGTTCCGACTATGGCTACACCTTC. It codes for CASSFGPIPGGGSDYGYTF.

The V and J genes are TRBV11-2 and TRBJ1-1, with D tentatively TRBD1 (5 bases). Germline assignment: CDR1 SGHAT and CDR2 FQNNGV. V lost 3 bases and J lost 1, with 12 bases in between. CDR3 length: 15 residues. CDR3: CASSFWGRENTEAFF. The CDR3 DNA sequence: TGTGCCAGCAGCTTTTGGGGCAGGGAGAACACTGAAGCTTTCTTT.

The chain combines TRBV5-8 with TRBJ2-3, with D possibly matching TRBD1 (5 bases). Per the germline V gene, CDR1 is SGHTS and CDR2 is YDEGEE. The CDR3 is 14 amino acids. V gave up 3 bases and J gave up 3 bases, with 11 bases separating them. The CDR3 sequence: CASSYRQWTDTQYF. The CDR3 DNA follows: TGTGCCAGCAGCTATCGACAGTGGACAGATACGCAGTATTTT. Full variable domain (remainder filled in from reference TRBV5-8 and TRBJ2-3): EAGVTQSPTHLIKTRGQQATLRCSPISGHTSVYWYQQALGLGLQFLLWYDEGEERNRGNFPPRFSGRQFPNYSSELNVNALELEDSALYLCASSYRQWTDTQYFGPGTRLTVL.

The CDR3 loop reads CASSVGQGPSHYGYTF. The CDR3 coding sequence is TGCGCCAGCAGCGTAGGACAGGGGCCGAGTCACTATGGCTACACCTTC. The chain recombines TRBV5-1 with TRBJ1-2, with TRBD1 identical over 9 bases. This CDR3 is 16 amino acids long. Germline trimming cut 4 bases from V and 3 bases from J; bases unmatched to any gene: 10. Germline loops: CDR1 SGHRS, CDR2 YFSETQ.

The chain has TRBV19 and TRBJ2-7, with a weak D call TRBD2 (5 bases). Germline assignment: CDR1 LNHDA and CDR2 SQIVND (reference sequence). This CDR3 contains 14 residues. The ends were cut back, 2 bases at V and 0 bases at J, with 8 bases in the middle. The CDR3 bases are TGTGCCAGTAGTATACGAGGGATCTCCTACGAGCAGTACTTC. Its translation: CASSIRGISYEQYF.

The chain combines TRBV24-1 with TRBJ1-1; 7 nucleotides line up with TRBD1. The junction had 11 bases not matched to a gene; V was cut back by 8 bases and J by 0 bases. The CDR3 is 16 amino acids. CDR1 and CDR2 (germline): KGHDR, SFDVKD. The CDR3 coding sequence is TGTGCCACCAAGACCGGGACAGCGGATATGAACACTGAAGCTTTCTTT. Protein: CATKTGTADMNTEAFF.

V and J are TRBV21-1 and TRBJ1-5. TRBV21-1 is described as a pseudogene. CDR3 length: 13 amino acids. The CDR3 protein is CSPPLYSNQPQHF. DNA for the CDR3: TGTTCACCCCCACTATATAGCAATCAGCCCCAGCATTTT.

This chain connects TRBV7-9 to TRBJ2-7, with 8 bases identical to TRBD1. There are 13 residues in the CDR3. J was trimmed by 1 base and V by 10 bases; bases with no gene match: 6. The V gene's germline CDR1 is SEHNR and CDR2 FQNEAQ (reference sequence). Written as DNA, the CDR3 is TGTGCCATACAGGGGGAGACATCCTACGAGCAGTACTTC. Residues: CAIQGETSYEQYF.

This chain connects TRBV2 to TRBJ1-2; D gene unclear. Germline loops: CDR1 SNHLY, CDR2 FYNNEI. Trimming took off 8 bases at V and 6 bases at J, with 19 bases between the two ends. The CDR3 runs 14 residues. The CDR3 is CASGEVPLWDGYTF. CDR3 DNA: TGTGCCAGCGGGGAGGTCCCTTTATGGGATGGCTACACCTTC.

V is TRBV30 and J is TRBJ1-2, with TRBD1 matching over 10 bases. This CDR3 comprises 13 residues. V lost 7 bases and J lost 7; bases outside the gene matches: 9. Germline values: CDR1 GTSNPN, CDR2 SVGIG (reference sequence). The chain's CDR3 is CASPGQGISGYTF. For the CDR3, the DNA is TGTGCCTCCCCGGGACAGGGGATAAGTGGCTACACCTTC.

The chain couples TRBV12-3 or TRBV12-4 to TRBJ1-2, with D uncertain. The length of the CDR3 is 11 residues. Trimming pared 11 bases from V and 5 bases from J, leaving 12 bases between. The CDR3 nucleotides are TGTGCCTCCCAACACGGGTATGGCTACACCTTC. Encoded protein: CASQHGYGYTF.

The chain couples TRBV18 to TRBJ1-5; D is possibly TRBD1 (6 bases). Germline V lookup: CDR1 KGHSH, CDR2 LQKENI. CDR3 length equals 13 residues. The ends were cut back, 6 bases at V and 10 bases at J, with 16 bases in the middle. For the CDR3, the DNA is TGTGCCAGCTCTCCGGACAGTCTGAGTCCCCAGCATTTT. This encodes CASSPDSLSPQHF. The full variable domain, with the rest looked up from reference TRBV18 and TRBJ1-5, is NAGVMQNPRHLVRRRGQEARLRCSPMKGHSHVYWYRQLPEEGLKFMVYLQKENIIDESGMPKERFSAEFPKEGPSILRIQQVVRGDSAAYFCASSPDSLSPQHFGDGTRLSIL.

The V call is TRBV30, the J call TRBJ2-3, with TRBD1 as a possible D gene (5 bases). The CDR3 is made up of 14 amino acids. V lost 2 bases, J lost 3 bases, and 12 bases lay in between. CDR1 and CDR2 (germline): GTSNPN, SVGIG (reference sequence). The CDR3 region is CAWSLGAVTDTQYF. CDR3 DNA: TGTGCCTGGAGTTTAGGGGCCGTAACAGATACGCAGTATTTT.

This clone was detected only a few times. The chain links TRBV9 to TRBJ2-3; a possible D gene is TRBD2 (5 bases). Per the germline V gene, CDR1 is SGDLS and CDR2 is YYNGEE. V lost 0 bases, J lost 7 bases, and 12 bases lay in between. The CDR3 spans 14 residues. The chain's CDR3 is CASSVANQRNTQYF. DNA of the CDR3: TGTGCCAGCAGCGTAGCTAACCAGCGGAATACGCAGTATTTT.

The chain employs TRBV2 and TRBJ2-1, with 11 nucleotides matching TRBD1. V lost 11 bases and J lost 6; bases outside the gene matches: 0. The germline gives CDR1 SNHLY, CDR2 FYNNEI. The CDR3 sequence is 11 residues long. The CDR3 protein is CAGTGGNEQFF. The CDR3 DNA is TGTGCCGGGACAGGGGGCAATGAGCAGTTCTTC.

This clone occurred once. The chain joins TRBV15 to TRBJ1-5; possible D gene TRBD1, 5 bases. V was clipped by 6 bases and J by 0 bases, with 12 bases between them. Germline V gene lookup returns CDR1 LNHNV and CDR2 YYDKDF (reference sequence). This CDR3 has 15 amino acids. CDR3 nucleotides: TGTGCCACCAGGCTTACAGGTTATAGCAATCAGCCCCAGCATTTT. Its protein product is CATRLTGYSNQPQHF.

V gene TRBV19 combines with J gene TRBJ2-2, with D perhaps matching TRBD2 (6 bases). Between the trimmed V and J ends, which lost 3 bases and 4 bases, there was a span of 9 bases. There are 14 residues in the CDR3. CDR1 is LNHDA and CDR2 is SQIVND in the germline V gene (reference sequence). In DNA, the CDR3 is TGTGCCAGTAGTATGGGGAGGTTCACCGGGGAGCTGTTTTTT. Residues: CASSMGRFTGELFF.

The J gene is TRBJ2-1, the V gene TRBV27; TRBD1 matches at 7 bases. The CDR3 has 14 amino acids. V was clipped by 9 bases and J by 4 bases; unmatched bases: 9. CDR1 is MNHEY, CDR2 SMNVEV, per germline (reference sequence). The CDR3 spells CASSRDRNYNEQFF. The CDR3 coding sequence is TGTGCCAGTAGCCGGGACAGAAATTACAATGAGCAGTTCTTC.

The V and J genes are TRBV2 and TRBJ1-1; 9 positions agree with TRBD1. V lost 1 base to trimming and J lost 0 bases; unmatched junction nucleotides: 0. This CDR3 spans 15 amino acids. The germline CDR1 and CDR2 sequences are SNHLY and FYNNEI. DNA for the CDR3: TGTGCCAGCAGTGAAGGGGACAGGGTGAACACTGAAGCTTTCTTT. Its protein product is CASSEGDRVNTEAFF.

This chain uses TRBV19 with TRBJ2-7; D not certain. The CDR3 is made up of 15 amino acids. The germline V and J ends were trimmed by 2 bases and 0 bases, with 11 bases remaining between them. From germline, CDR1 is LNHDA and CDR2 SQIVND (reference sequence). The CDR3 reads CASSISDLSSYEQYF. For the CDR3, the DNA is TGTGCCAGTAGTATAAGTGATCTTAGCTCCTACGAGCAGTACTTC.

The chain is built from TRBV7-2 and TRBJ2-2; D call uncertain. The CDR3 is 13 amino acids. The V and J ends lost 1 base and 6 bases respectively, with 6 bases between them. Germline V CDR1 and CDR2: SGHTA, FQGNSA. CDR3 protein: CASSLVPAGELFF. CDR3 bases: TGTGCCAGCAGCTTAGTCCCAGCCGGGGAGCTGTTTTTT.

This rearrangement joins TRBV9 to TRBJ2-1; D is ambiguous. V was cut by 0 bases and J by 3 bases, with 10 bases left in between. Germline loops: CDR1 SGDLS, CDR2 YYNGEE. This CDR3 comprises 15 residues. CDR3 residues: CASSVDRSYYNEQFF. The CDR3 region has the DNA TGTGCCAGCAGCGTAGACCGGAGTTACTACAATGAGCAGTTCTTC.

V is TRBV7-8 and J is TRBJ1-5; TRBD1 matches at 8 bases. The CDR3 is 16 residues long. The germline gives CDR1 SGHVS, CDR2 FQNEAQ. The ends lost 0 bases at V and 2 bases at J; junction bases unmatched: 3. The CDR3 is CASSLASTGGNQPQHF. The CDR3 nucleotides are TGTGCCAGCAGCTTAGCTTCGACAGGGGGCAATCAGCCCCAGCATTTT.

The chain carries TRBV4-1 and TRBJ2-3; 12 positions match TRBD2. The CDR3 runs 19 residues. The ends lost 1 base at V and 4 bases at J; junction bases unmatched: 12. CDR1 is MGHRA and CDR2 is YSYEKL in the germline V gene. CDR3 sequence reads: CASSQVGLAGGFGSDTQYF. For the CDR3, the DNA is TGCGCCAGCAGCCAAGTCGGTCTAGCGGGAGGGTTTGGGTCAGATACGCAGTATTTT.

This clone has only one observation. This chain links TRBV6-2 or TRBV6-3 with TRBJ2-3; a possible D gene is TRBD1 (5 bases). The germline gives CDR1 MNHEY, CDR2 SVGEGT. Between the trimmed V and J ends, which lost 0 bases and 4 bases, there was a span of 20 bases. The CDR3 sequence is 18 residues long. In DNA, the CDR3 is TGTGCCAGCAGTTACTCAGACTTTCCCCCCCAGGGTCCAGATACGCAGTATTTT. Its translation: CASSYSDFPPQGPDTQYF.

CDR3 in amino acids: CASRGHANRITDTQYF. CDR3 sequence (DNA): TGCGCCAGCAGGGGACACGCAAATAGGATCACAGATACGCAGTATTTT. The chain carries TRBV4-1 and TRBJ2-3, with D possibly TRBD1 on 6 matching bases. Germline CDR1 and CDR2: MGHRA and YSYEKL. The CDR3 covers 16 residues. Trimming cost V 6 bases and J 2 bases, with 18 bases left between them.

The CDR3 is CASSVDVRSGTEAFF. In DNA, the CDR3 is TGTGCCAGCAGCGTAGACGTCAGGTCGGGAACTGAAGCTTTCTTT. This sequence joins TRBV9 and TRBJ1-1; D gene ambiguous. The CDR3 has 15 residues. Trimming removed 0 bases at V and 5 bases at J, with 14 bases between. The germline gives CDR1 SGDLS, CDR2 YYNGEE.

The chain combines TRBV7-8 with TRBJ1-1; a possible D gene is TRBD1 (6 bases). Trimming stripped 7 bases from V and 6 bases from J, with 15 bases between. The CDR3 is made up of 13 amino acids. CDR1 is SGHVS, CDR2 FQNEAQ, per germline. CDR3 bases: TGTGCCAGCACCCAAGGGGGGGACGCTGAAGCTTTCTTT. Encoded protein: CASTQGGDAEAFF. Full variable domain (remainder filled in from reference TRBV7-8 and TRBJ1-1): GAGVSQSPRYKVAKRGQDVALRCDPISGHVSLFWYQQALGQGPEFLTYFQNEAQLDKSGLPSDRFFAERPEGSVSTLKIQRTQQEDSAVYLCASTQGGDAEAFFGQGTRLTVV.